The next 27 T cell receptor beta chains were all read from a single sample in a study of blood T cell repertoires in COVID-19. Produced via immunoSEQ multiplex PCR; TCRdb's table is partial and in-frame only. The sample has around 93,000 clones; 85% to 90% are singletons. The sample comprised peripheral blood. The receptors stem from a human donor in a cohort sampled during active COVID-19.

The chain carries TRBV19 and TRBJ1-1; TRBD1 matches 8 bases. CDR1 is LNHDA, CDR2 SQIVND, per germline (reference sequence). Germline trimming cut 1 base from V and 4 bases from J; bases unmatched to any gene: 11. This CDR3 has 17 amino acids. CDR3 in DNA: TGTGCCAGTAGTATAGCCCCCCGACAGGGGAGAGGCACTGAAGCTTTCTTT. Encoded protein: CASSIAPRQGRGTEAFF.

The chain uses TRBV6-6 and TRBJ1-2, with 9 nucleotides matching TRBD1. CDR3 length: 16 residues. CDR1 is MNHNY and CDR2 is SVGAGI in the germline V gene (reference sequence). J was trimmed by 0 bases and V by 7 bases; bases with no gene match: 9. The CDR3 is CASTRTGEHPNYGYTF. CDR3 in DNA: TGTGCCAGCACCAGGACAGGGGAACACCCTAACTATGGCTACACCTTC.

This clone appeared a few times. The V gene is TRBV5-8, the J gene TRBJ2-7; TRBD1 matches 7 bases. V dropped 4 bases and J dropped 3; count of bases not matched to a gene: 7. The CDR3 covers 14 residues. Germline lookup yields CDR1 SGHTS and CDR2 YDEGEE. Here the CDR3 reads CASSLTGTVYEQYF. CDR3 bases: TGTGCCAGCAGCCTAACCGGGACAGTCTACGAGCAGTACTTC.

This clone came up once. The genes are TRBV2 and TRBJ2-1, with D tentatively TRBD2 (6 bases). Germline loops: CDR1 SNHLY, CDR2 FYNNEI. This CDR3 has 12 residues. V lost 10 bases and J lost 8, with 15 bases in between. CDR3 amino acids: CAIGSRDYEQFF. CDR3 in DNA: TGTGCCATCGGATCTCGGGACTATGAGCAGTTCTTC.

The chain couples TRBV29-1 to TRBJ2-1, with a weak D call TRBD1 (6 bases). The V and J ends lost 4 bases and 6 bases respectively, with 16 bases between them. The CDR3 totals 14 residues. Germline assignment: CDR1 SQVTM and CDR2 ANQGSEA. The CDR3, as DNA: TGCAGCGTTGCCCCAACAGGGAGAGGCAATGAGCAGTTCTTC. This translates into CSVAPTGRGNEQFF.

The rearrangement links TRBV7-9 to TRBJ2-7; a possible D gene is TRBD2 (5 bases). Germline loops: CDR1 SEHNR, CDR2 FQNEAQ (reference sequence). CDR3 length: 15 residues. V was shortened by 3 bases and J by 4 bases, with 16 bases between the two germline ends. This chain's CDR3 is CASSFGRVTTYEQYF. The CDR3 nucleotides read TGTGCCAGCAGCTTTGGCCGGGTGACTACTTACGAGCAGTACTTC. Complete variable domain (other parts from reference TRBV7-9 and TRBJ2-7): DTGVSQNPRHKITKRGQNVTFRCDPISEHNRLYWYRQTLGQGPEFLTYFQNEAQLEKSRLLSDRFSAERPKGSFSTLEIQRTEQGDSAMYLCASSFGRVTTYEQYFGPGTRLTVT.

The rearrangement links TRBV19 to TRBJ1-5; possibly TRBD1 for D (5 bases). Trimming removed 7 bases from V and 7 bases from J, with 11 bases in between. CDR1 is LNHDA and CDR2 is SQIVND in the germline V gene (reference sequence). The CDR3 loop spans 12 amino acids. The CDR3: CASTPGRQPQHF. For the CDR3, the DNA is TGTGCCAGTACACCAGGGAGGCAGCCCCAGCATTTT.

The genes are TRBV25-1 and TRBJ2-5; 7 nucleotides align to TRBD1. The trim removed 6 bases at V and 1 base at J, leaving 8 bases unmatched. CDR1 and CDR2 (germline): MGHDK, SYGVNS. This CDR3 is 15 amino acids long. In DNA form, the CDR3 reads TGTGCCAGCAGCTCTGGACAGGTCCCCCAAGAGACCCAGTACTTC. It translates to CASSSGQVPQETQYF.

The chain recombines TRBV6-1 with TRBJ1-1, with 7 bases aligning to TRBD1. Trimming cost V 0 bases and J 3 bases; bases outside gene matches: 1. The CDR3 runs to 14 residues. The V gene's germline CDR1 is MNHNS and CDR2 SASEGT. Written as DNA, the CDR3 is TGTGCCAGCAGTGAAGCAGGGGGCCACACTGAAGCTTTCTTT. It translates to CASSEAGGHTEAFF.

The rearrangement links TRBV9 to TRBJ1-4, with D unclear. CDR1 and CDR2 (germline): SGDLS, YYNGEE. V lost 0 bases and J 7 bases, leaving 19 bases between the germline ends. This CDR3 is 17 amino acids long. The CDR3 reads CASSVGGGQSRSEKLFF. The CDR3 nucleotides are TGTGCCAGCAGCGTAGGAGGCGGGCAGTCTAGGAGTGAAAAACTGTTTTTT. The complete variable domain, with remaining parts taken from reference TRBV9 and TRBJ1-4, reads DSGVTQTPKHLITATGQRVTLRCSPRSGDLSVYWYQQSLDQGLQFLIQYYNGEERAKGNILERFSAQQFPDLHSELNLSSLELGDSALYFCASSVGGGQSRSEKLFFGSGTQLSVL.

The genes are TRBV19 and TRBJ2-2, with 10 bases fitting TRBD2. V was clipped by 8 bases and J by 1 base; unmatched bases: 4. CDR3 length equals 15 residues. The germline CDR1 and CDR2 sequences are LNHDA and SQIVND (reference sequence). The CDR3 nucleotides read TGTGCCAGTTCGAGACTAGCGGGGAACACCGGGGAGCTGTTTTTT. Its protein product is CASSRLAGNTGELFF.

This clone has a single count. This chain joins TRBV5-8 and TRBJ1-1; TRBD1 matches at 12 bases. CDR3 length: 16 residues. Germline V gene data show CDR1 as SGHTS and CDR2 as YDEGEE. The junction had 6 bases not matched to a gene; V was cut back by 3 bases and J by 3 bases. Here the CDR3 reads CASSWAGTGGYTEAFF. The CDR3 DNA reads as TGTGCCAGCAGCTGGGCCGGGACAGGGGGCTACACTGAAGCTTTCTTT.

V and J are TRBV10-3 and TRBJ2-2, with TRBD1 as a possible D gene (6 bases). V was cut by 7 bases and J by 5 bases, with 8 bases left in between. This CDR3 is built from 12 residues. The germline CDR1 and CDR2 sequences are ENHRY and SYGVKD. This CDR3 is CAINTGTGELFF. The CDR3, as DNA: TGTGCCATCAATACAGGGACCGGGGAGCTGTTTTTT.

CDR3 sequence reads: CASSLRTGTGGYEQYF. CDR3 nucleotides: TGCGCCAGCAGCCTTAGAACCGGGACAGGGGGCTACGAGCAGTACTTC. J is TRBJ2-7 and V is TRBV5-1, with 11 bases that match TRBD1. V trimming: 4 bases; J trimming: 3 bases; junction bases outside the gene matches: 9. The CDR3 totals 16 residues. Germline V CDR1 and CDR2: SGHRS, YFSETQ. Full variable domain (missing parts from reference TRBV5-1 and TRBJ2-7): KAGVTQTPRYLIKTRGQQVTLSCSPISGHRSVSWYQQTPGQGLQFLFEYFSETQRNKGNFPGRFSGRQFSNSRSEMNVSTLELGDSALYLCASSLRTGTGGYEQYFGPGTRLTVT.

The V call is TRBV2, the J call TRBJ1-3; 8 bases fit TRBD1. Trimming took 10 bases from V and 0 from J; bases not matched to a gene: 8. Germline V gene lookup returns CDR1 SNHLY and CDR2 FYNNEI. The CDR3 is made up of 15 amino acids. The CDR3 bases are TGTGCCACTCGAGGACAGGGCGTCTCTGGAAACACCATATATTTT. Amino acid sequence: CATRGQGVSGNTIYF.

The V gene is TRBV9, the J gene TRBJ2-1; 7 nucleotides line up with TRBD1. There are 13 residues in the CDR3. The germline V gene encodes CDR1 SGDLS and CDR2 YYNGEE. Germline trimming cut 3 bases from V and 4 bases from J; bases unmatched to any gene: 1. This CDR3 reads CASSAGQYNEQFF. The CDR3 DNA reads TGTGCCAGCAGCGCGGGACAGTACAATGAGCAGTTCTTC. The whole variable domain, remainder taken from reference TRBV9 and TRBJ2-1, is DSGVTQTPKHLITATGQRVTLRCSPRSGDLSVYWYQQSLDQGLQFLIQYYNGEERAKGNILERFSAQQFPDLHSELNLSSLELGDSALYFCASSAGQYNEQFFGPGTRLTVL.

The CDR3 here is CASSWAGTGGENEQFF. The CDR3 DNA is TGTGCCAGCAGTTGGGCCGGGACAGGTGGAGAGAATGAGCAGTTCTTC. This chain links TRBV28 with TRBJ2-1, with 8 bases identical to TRBD1. The CDR3 contains 16 residues. From germline, CDR1 is MDHEN and CDR2 SYDVKM. Germline trimming cut 4 bases from V and 7 bases from J; bases unmatched to any gene: 12.

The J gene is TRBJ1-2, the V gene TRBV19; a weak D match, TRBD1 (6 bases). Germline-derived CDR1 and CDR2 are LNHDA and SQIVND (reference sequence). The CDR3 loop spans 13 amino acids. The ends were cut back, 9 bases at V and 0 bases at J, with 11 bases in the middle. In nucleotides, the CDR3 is TGTGCCAGCGCGGACAGCGCTAACTATGGCTACACCTTC. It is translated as CASADSANYGYTF.

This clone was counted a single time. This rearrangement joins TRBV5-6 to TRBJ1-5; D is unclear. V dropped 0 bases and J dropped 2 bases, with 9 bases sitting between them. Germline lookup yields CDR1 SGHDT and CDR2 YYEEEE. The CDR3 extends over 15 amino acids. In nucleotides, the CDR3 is TGTGCCAGCAGCTTGGGGGCGATGGGCAATCAGCCCCAGCATTTT. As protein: CASSLGAMGNQPQHF.

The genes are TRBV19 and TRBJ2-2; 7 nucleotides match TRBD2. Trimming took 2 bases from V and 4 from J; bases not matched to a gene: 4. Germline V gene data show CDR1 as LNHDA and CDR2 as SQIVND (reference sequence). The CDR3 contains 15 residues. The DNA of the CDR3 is TGTGCCAGTAGTATATATAGCGGGCTCACCGGGGAGCTGTTTTTT. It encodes CASSIYSGLTGELFF. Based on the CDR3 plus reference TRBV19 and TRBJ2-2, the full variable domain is DGGITQSPKYLFRKEGQNVTLSCEQNLNHDAMYWYRQDPGQGLRLIYYSQIVNDFQKGDIAEGYSVSREKKESFPLTVTSAQKNPTAFYLCASSIYSGLTGELFFGEGSRLTVL.

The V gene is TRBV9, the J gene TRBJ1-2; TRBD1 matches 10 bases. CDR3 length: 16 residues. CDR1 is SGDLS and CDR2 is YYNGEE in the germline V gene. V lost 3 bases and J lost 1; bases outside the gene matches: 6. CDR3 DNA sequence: TGTGCCAGCAGCGGAGAGGACAGGGGGGTTAACTATGGCTACACCTTC. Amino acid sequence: CASSGEDRGVNYGYTF.

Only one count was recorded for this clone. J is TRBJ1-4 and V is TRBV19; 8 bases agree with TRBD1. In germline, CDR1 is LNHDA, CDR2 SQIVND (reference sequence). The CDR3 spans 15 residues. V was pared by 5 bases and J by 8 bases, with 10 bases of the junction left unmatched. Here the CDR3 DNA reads TGTGCCAGTAGTCATCAGGGGGCAACTAGGGAAAAACTGTTTTTT. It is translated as CASSHQGATREKLFF.

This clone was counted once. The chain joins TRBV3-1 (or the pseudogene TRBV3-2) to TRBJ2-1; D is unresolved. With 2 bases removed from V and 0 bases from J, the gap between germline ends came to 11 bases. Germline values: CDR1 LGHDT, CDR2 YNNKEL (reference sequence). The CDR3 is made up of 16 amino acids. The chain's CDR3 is CASSQSCKSSYNEQFF. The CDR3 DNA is TGTGCCAGCAGCCAAAGCTGCAAGAGCTCCTACAATGAGCAGTTCTTC.

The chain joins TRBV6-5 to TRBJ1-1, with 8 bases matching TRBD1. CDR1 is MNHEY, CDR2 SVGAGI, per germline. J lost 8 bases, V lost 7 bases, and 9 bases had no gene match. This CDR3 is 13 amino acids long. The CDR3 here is CASTPVGTGEAFF. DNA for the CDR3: TGTGCCAGCACCCCCGTCGGGACAGGAGAAGCTTTCTTT.

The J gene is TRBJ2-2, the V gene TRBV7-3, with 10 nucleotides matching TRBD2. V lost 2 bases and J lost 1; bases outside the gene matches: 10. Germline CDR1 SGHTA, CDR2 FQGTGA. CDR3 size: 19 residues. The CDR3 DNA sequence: TGTGCCAGCAGCTTACTAGCGGGGGAAGACTATTTGAACACCGGGGAGCTGTTTTTT. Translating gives CASSLLAGEDYLNTGELFF.

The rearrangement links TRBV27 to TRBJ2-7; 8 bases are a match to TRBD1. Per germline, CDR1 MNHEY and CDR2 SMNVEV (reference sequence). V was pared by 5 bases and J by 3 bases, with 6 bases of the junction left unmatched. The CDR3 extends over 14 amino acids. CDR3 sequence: CASSNRQGFYEQYF. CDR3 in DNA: TGTGCCAGCAGTAACCGACAGGGGTTCTACGAGCAGTACTTC.

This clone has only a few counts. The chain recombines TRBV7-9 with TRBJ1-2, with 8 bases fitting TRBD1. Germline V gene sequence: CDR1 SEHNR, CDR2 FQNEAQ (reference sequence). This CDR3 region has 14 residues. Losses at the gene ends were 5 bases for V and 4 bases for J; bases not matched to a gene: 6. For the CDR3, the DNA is TGTGCCAGCAGCAGCGGACAGGGATCCTATGGCTACACCTTC. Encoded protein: CASSSGQGSYGYTF. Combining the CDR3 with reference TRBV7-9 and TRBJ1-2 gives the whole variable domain DTGVSQNPRHKITKRGQNVTFRCDPISEHNRLYWYRQTLGQGPEFLTYFQNEAQLEKSRLLSDRFSAERPKGSFSTLEIQRTEQGDSAMYLCASSSGQGSYGYTFGSGTRLTVV.